This T cell receptor beta chain was identified in a study of blood T cell repertoires in COVID-19. Study context: The samples span acute and convalescent COVID-19 from the United States, Italy and Spain. T cells, B-cell-depleted T cells, or PBMCs provided the cDNA or gDNA that served as material.

Per the study methods: Amplification from reference gene primers served as the basis for estimated nucleated cell counts. Sequencing was performed with immunoSEQ multiplex PCR; in TCRdb, only in-frame clones are kept and a portion is missing. V and J calls and clone size come straight from that table; D and trimming were deduced from the DNA. Here the sample spans roughly 160,000 clones, approximately 79% being singletons. With 1 base removed from V and 6 bases from J, the gap between germline ends came to 9 bases. The germline V gene encodes CDR1 MNHEY and CDR2 SMNVEV (reference sequence). There are 14 residues in the CDR3.

The chain joins TRBV27 to TRBJ1-4; tentatively, D is TRBD1 (5 bases). This TCR was recovered from a woman older than 75 with acute or convalescent COVID-19. Sequencing was done on a sample of peripheral blood. The CDR3 reads CASSLYRRDEKLFF. The CDR3 DNA sequence: TGTGCCAGCAGTTTATACAGGAGGGATGAAAAACTGTTTTTT.